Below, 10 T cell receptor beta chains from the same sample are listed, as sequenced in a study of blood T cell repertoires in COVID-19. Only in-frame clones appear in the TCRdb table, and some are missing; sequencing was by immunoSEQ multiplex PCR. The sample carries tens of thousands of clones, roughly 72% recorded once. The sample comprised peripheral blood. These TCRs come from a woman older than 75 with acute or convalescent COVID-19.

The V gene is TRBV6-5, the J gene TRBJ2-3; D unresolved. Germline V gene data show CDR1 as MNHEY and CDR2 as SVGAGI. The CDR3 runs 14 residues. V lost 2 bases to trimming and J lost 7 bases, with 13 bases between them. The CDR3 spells CASSYGTGWYTQYF. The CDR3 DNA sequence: TGTGCCAGCAGTTACGGCACCGGGTGGTATACGCAGTATTTT.

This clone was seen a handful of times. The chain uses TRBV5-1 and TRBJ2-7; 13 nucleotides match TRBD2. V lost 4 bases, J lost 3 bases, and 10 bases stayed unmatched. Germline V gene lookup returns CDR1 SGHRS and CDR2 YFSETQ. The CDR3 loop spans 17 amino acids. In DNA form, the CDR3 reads TGCGCCAGCAGCCCGGGACTAGCGGGAACTTACCTCTACGAGCAGTACTTC. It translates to CASSPGLAGTYLYEQYF.

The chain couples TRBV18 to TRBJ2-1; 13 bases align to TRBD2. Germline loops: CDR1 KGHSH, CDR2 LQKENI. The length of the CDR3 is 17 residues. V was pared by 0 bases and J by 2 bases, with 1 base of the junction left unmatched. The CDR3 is CASSPPGTSGTYNEQFF. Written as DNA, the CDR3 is TGTGCCAGCTCACCACCGGGGACTAGCGGGACCTACAATGAGCAGTTCTTC. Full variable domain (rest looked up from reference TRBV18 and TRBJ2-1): NAGVMQNPRHLVRRRGQEARLRCSPMKGHSHVYWYRQLPEEGLKFMVYLQKENIIDESGMPKERFSAEFPKEGPSILRIQQVVRGDSAAYFCASSPPGTSGTYNEQFFGPGTRLTVL.

DNA of the CDR3: TGTGCCAGCAGCCTACGCGGGGGGGCCCGAGATGAGCAGTTCTTC. This gives the protein CASSLRGGARDEQFF. The chain recombines TRBV5-5 with TRBJ2-1; TRBD2 agrees at 9 bases. Germline CDR1 and CDR2: SGHKS and YYEKEE (reference sequence). CDR3 length: 15 amino acids. V lost 4 bases to trimming and J lost 8 bases; unmatched junction nucleotides: 10.

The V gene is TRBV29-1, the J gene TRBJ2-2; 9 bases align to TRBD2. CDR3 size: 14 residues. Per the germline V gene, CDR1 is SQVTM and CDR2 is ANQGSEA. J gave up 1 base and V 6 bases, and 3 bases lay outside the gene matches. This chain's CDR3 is CSVATSGNTGELFF. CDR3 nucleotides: TGCAGCGTGGCGACTAGCGGGAACACCGGGGAGCTGTTTTTT.

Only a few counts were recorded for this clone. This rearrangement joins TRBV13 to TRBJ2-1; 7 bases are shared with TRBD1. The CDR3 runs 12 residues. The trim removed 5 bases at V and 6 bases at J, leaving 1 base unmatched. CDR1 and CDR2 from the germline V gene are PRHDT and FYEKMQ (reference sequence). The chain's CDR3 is CASSGDSNEQFF. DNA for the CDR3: TGTGCCAGCAGCGGGGACAGCAATGAGCAGTTCTTC.

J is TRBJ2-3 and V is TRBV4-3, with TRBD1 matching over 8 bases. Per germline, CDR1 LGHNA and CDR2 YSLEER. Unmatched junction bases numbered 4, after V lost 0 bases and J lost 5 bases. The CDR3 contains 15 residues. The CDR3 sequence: CASSQEARGQDTQYF. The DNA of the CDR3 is TGCGCCAGCAGCCAAGAGGCCAGGGGGCAAGATACGCAGTATTTT.

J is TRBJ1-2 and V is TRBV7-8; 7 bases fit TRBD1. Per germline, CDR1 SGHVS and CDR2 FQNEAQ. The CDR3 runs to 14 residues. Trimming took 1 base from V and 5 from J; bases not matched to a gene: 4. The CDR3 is CASSLEGTAYGYTF. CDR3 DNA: TGTGCCAGCAGCTTAGAGGGGACAGCATATGGCTACACCTTC.

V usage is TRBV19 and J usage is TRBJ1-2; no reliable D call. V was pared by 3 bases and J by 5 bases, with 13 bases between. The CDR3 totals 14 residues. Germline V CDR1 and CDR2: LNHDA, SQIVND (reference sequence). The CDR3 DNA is TGTGCCAGTAGTATGGGTTCCCGGGGTTATGGCTACACCTTC. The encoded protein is CASSMGSRGYGYTF.

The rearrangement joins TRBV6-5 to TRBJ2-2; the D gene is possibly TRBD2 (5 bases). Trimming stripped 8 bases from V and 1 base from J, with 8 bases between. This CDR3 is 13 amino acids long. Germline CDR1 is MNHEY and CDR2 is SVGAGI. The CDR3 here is CASDEGNTGELFF. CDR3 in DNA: TGTGCCAGCGATGAGGGGAACACCGGGGAGCTGTTTTTT.